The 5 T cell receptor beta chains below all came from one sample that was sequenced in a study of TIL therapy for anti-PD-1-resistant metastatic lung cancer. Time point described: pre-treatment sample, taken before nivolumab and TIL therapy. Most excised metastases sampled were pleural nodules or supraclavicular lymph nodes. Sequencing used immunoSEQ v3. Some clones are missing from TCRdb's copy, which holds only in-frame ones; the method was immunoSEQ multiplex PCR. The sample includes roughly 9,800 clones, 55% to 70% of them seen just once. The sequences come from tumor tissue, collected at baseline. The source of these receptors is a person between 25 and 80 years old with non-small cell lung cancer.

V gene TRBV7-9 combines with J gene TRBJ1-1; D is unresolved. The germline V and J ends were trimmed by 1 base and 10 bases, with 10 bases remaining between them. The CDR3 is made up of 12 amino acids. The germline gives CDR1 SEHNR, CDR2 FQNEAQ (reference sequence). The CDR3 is CASSLDWDAAFF. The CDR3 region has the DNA TGTGCCAGCAGCTTAGATTGGGATGCAGCTTTCTTT. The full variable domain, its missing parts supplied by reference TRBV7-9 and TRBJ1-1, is DTGVSQNPRHKITKRGQNVTFRCDPISEHNRLYWYRQTLGQGPEFLTYFQNEAQLEKSRLLSDRFSAERPKGSFSTLEIQRTEQGDSAMYLCASSLDWDAAFFGQGTRLTVV.

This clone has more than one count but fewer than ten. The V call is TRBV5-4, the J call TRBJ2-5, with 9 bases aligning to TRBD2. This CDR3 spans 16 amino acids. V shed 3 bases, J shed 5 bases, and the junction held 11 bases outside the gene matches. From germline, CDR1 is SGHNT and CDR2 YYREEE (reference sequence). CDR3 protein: CASSWVGGRARETQYF. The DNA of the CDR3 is TGTGCCAGCAGCTGGGTAGGCGGGAGGGCCAGGGAGACCCAGTACTTC. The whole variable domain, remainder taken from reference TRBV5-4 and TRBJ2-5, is ETGVTQSPTHLIKTRGQQVTLRCSSQSGHNTVSWYQQALGQGPQFIFQYYREEENGRGNFPPRFSGLQFPNYSSELNVNALELDDSALYLCASSWVGGRARETQYFGPGTRLLVL.

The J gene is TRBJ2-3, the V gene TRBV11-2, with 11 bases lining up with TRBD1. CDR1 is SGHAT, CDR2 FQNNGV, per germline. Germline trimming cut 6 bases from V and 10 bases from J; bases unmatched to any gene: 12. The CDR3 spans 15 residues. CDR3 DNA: TGTGCCAGCAGTTTGGGACAGGGGGGTCTCTTGGCGCAGTATTTT. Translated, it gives CASSLGQGGLLAQYF.

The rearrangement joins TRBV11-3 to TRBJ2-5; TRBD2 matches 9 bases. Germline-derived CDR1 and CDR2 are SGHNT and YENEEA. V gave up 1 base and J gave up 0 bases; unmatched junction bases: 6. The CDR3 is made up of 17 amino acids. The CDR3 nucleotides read TGTGCCAGCAGCTTAGGGGTAGCGGGAGCCAACCAAGAGACCCAGTACTTC. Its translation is CASSLGVAGANQETQYF.

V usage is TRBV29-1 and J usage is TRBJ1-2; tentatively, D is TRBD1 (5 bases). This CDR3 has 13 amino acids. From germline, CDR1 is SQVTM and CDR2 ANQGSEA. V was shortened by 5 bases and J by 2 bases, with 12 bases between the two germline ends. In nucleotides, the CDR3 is TGCAGCGTTAGATCCGGGACCAACTATGGCTACACCTTC. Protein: CSVRSGTNYGYTF.